The rows below give T cell receptor beta chains drawn from one sample of a study of CD4 T cell repertoires and nickel. TCRdb called the RT-PCR reads again in MiXCR, with one record for every CDR3 protein. The sample totals about a hundred distinct CDR3 sequences. Sequencing was carried out using CD4+ T cells from blood, not recorded whether cultured. The receptors were sampled from a human donor in a nickel allergy study, with or without nickel allergy (not recorded which). It is not recorded whether this sample comes from one donor or several. The CDR3 runs from the conserved cysteine through the conserved F or W. The D gene is left open where the match is weak. Size is stated for part of the rows, as once, few or many counts, or as a class when the clone is expanded.

clone size: .; D gene: .; V gene: TRBV5-1; J gene: TRBJ1-1; CDR3 protein: CASSAAGQMNTEAFF; CDR3 DNA: TGCGCCAGCAGCGCAGCTGGACAGATGAACACTGAAGCTTTCTTT
clone size: few; D gene: TRBD2; V gene: TRBV20-1; J gene: TRBJ2-1; CDR3 protein: CSARPAGTSGYNEQFF; CDR3 DNA: TGCAGTGCTAGGCCCGCCGGGACTAGCGGGTACAATGAGCAGTTCTTC
clone size: hyperexpanded; D gene: .; V gene: TRBV7-2; J gene: TRBJ2-4; CDR3 protein: CASTLQGPLGRIQYF; CDR3 DNA: TGTGCCAGCACCCTCCAGGGCCCCTTGGGGCGCATTCAGTACTTC
clone size: .; D gene: .; V gene: TRBV18; J gene: TRBJ1-1; CDR3 protein: CASSPGPTNLNTEAFF; CDR3 DNA: TGTGCCAGCTCACCGGGTCCTACCAACTTGAACACTGAAGCTTTCTTT
clone size: .; D gene: .; V gene: TRBV12-3/TRBV12-4; J gene: TRBJ1-5; CDR3 protein: CASRTDSNQPQHF; CDR3 DNA: TGTGCCAGTCGGACAGATAGCAATCAGCCCCAGCATTTT
clone size: .; D gene: .; V gene: TRBV7-2; J gene: TRBJ1-5; CDR3 protein: CASSLAGGHGNQPQHF; CDR3 DNA: TGTGCCAGCAGCTTAGCGGGAGGGCATGGCAATCAGCCCCAGCATTTT
clone size: .; D gene: .; V gene: TRBV7-2; J gene: TRBJ2-7; CDR3 protein: CASSLVGNEQYF; CDR3 DNA: TGTGCCAGCAGCTTAGTAGGCAACGAGCAGTACTTC
clone size: .; D gene: TRBD2; V gene: TRBV5-1; J gene: TRBJ2-7; CDR3 protein: CASSLGTSGGSLSYEQYF; CDR3 DNA: TGCGCCAGCAGCCTCGGGACTAGCGGGGGGTCCCTCTCCTACGAGCAGTACTTC
clone size: .; D gene: TRBD1; V gene: TRBV6-5; J gene: TRBJ2-7; CDR3 protein: CASSYGGGQGNEQYF; CDR3 DNA: TGTGCCAGCAGTTACGGGGGAGGACAGGGAAACGAGCAGTACTTC
clone size: .; D gene: .; V gene: TRBV30; J gene: TRBJ2-7; CDR3 protein: CAWSVDRLASSEQYF; CDR3 DNA: TGTGCCTGGAGTGTAGATCGGCTAGCAAGTAGCGAGCAGTACTTC
clone size: .; D gene: TRBD2; V gene: TRBV20-1; J gene: TRBJ2-3; CDR3 protein: CSASGGSPGDTQYF; CDR3 DNA: TGCAGTGCTAGCGGGGGGTCACCGGGAGATACGCAGTATTTT
clone size: .; D gene: .; V gene: TRBV7-9; J gene: TRBJ2-5; CDR3 protein: CASSPRRETQYF; CDR3 DNA: TGTGCCAGCAGCCCGAGGAGGGAGACCCAGTACTTC
clone size: once; D gene: .; V gene: TRBV13; J gene: TRBJ2-7; CDR3 protein: CASSPMTSEQYF; CDR3 DNA: TGTGCCAGCAGCCCCATGACTTCCGAGCAGTACTTC
clone size: few; D gene: TRBD2; V gene: TRBV7-9; J gene: TRBJ2-3; CDR3 protein: CASSPGLAGARTDTQYF; CDR3 DNA: TGTGCCAGCAGCCCGGGACTAGCGGGGGCGCGCACAGATACGCAGTATTTT
clone size: few; D gene: .; V gene: TRBV29-1; J gene: TRBJ2-7; CDR3 protein: CSVEHSSSYEQYF; CDR3 DNA: TGCAGCGTTGAGCACAGCTCTTCCTACGAGCAGTACTTC
clone size: .; D gene: TRBD1; V gene: TRBV12-3/TRBV12-4; J gene: TRBJ1-2; CDR3 protein: CASSRLDRPYGYTF; CDR3 DNA: TGTGCCAGCAGTAGACTGGACAGGCCCTATGGCTACACCTTC
clone size: few; D gene: TRBD1; V gene: TRBV10-2; J gene: TRBJ2-7; CDR3 protein: CACCPHDRAYEQYF; CDR3 DNA: TGCGCCTGCTGCCCCCATGACAGGGCCTACGAGCAGTACTTC
clone size: .; D gene: TRBD1; V gene: TRBV5-5; J gene: TRBJ1-1; CDR3 protein: CASSSRGGDSFIMNTEAFF; CDR3 DNA: TGTGCCAGCAGCTCCCGGGGGGGGGACAGCTTCATCATGAACACTGAAGCTTTCTTT
clone size: .; D gene: TRBD1; V gene: TRBV11-2; J gene: TRBJ2-5; CDR3 protein: CASSLLHRGAQAQYF; CDR3 DNA: TGTGCCAGCAGCTTACTGCACAGGGGGGCCCAGGCCCAGTACTTC
clone size: .; D gene: TRBD1; V gene: TRBV7-2; J gene: TRBJ2-1; CDR3 protein: CASSEDRGLVNEQFF; CDR3 DNA: TGTGCCAGCAGCGAAGACAGGGGGTTGGTCAATGAGCAGTTCTTC
clone size: .; D gene: .; V gene: TRBV12-3/TRBV12-4; J gene: TRBJ1-2; CDR3 protein: CASRLTPNYGYTF; CDR3 DNA: TGTGCCAGCCGCCTGACACCAAACTATGGCTACACCTTC
clone size: .; D gene: TRBD1; V gene: TRBV5-1; J gene: TRBJ2-3; CDR3 protein: CASSTDRGTDTQYF; CDR3 DNA: TGCGCCAGCAGCACAGACAGGGGGACAGATACGCAGTATTTT
clone size: .; D gene: .; V gene: TRBV7-6; J gene: TRBJ2-2; CDR3 protein: CASSLEARQGTGELFF; CDR3 DNA: TGTGCCAGCAGCTTAGAGGCCCGGCAGGGAACCGGGGAGCTGTTTTTT
clone size: .; D gene: .; V gene: TRBV3-1; J gene: TRBJ2-1; CDR3 protein: CASSQGNRRLYNEQFF; CDR3 DNA: TGTGCCAGCAGCCAAGGAAATAGACGGCTTTACAATGAGCAGTTCTTC